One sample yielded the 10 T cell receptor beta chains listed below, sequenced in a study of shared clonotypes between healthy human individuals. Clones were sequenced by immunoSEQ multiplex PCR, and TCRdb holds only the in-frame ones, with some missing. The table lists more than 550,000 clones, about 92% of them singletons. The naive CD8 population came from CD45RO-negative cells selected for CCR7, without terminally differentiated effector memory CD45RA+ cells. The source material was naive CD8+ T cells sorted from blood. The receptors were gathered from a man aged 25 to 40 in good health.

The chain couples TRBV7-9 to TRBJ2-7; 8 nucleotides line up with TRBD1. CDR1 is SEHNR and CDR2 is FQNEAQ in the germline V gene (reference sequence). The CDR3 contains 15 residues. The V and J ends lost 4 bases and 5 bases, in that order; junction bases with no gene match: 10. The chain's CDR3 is CASSSPGTGTHEQYF. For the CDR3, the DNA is TGTGCCAGCAGCTCCCCAGGGACAGGTACCCACGAGCAGTACTTC.

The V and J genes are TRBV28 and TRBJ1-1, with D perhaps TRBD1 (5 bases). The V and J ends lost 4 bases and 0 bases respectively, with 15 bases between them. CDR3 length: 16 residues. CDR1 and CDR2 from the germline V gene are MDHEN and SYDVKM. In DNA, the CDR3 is TGTGCCAGCAGTTCCAGACAGCTTATCATGAACACTGAAGCTTTCTTT. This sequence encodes CASSSRQLIMNTEAFF.

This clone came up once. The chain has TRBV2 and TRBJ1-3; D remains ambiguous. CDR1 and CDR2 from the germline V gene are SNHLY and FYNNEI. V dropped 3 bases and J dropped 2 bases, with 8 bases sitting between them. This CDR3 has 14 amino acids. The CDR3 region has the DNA TGTGCCAGCAGTGAGGCGGGAGCTGGAAACACCATATATTTT. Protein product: CASSEAGAGNTIYF.

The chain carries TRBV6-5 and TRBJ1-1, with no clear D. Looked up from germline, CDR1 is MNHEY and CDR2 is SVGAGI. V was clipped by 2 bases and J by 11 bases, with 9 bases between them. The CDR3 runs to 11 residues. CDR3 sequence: CASSYEGGAFF. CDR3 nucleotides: TGTGCCAGCAGTTACGAGGGAGGGGCTTTCTTT.

CDR3 region: CASSSLSNGGGFNEKLFF. CDR3 DNA: TGTGCCAGCAGTTCGCTGTCTAATGGGGGGGGGTTTAATGAAAAACTGTTTTTT. This rearrangement joins TRBV27 to TRBJ1-4; D may be TRBD1 (5 bases). Trimming took off 4 bases at V and 4 bases at J, with 22 bases between the two ends. The CDR3 covers 18 residues. Per germline, CDR1 MNHEY and CDR2 SMNVEV (reference sequence).

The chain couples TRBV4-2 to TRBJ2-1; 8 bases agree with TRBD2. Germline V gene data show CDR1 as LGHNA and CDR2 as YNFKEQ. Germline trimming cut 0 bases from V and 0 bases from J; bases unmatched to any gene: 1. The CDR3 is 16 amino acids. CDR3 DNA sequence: TGTGCCAGCAGCCAAGATAGCGGGATCTCCTACAATGAGCAGTTCTTC. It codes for CASSQDSGISYNEQFF.

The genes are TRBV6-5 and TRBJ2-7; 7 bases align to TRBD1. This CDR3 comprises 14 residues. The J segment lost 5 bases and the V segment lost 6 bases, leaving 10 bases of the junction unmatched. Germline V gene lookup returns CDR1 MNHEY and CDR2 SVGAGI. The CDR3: CASSLQGMVDEQYF. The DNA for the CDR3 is TGTGCCAGCAGCCTACAGGGGATGGTCGACGAGCAGTACTTC.

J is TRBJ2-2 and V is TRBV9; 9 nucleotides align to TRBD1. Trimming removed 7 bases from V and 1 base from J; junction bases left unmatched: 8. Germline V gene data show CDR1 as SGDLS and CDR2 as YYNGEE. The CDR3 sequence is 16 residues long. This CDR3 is CASGHDRGENTGELFF. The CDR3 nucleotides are TGTGCCAGCGGTCACGACAGGGGGGAGAACACCGGGGAGCTGTTTTTT. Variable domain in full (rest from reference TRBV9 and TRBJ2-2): DSGVTQTPKHLITATGQRVTLRCSPRSGDLSVYWYQQSLDQGLQFLIQYYNGEERAKGNILERFSAQQFPDLHSELNLSSLELGDSALYFCASGHDRGENTGELFFGEGSRLTVL.

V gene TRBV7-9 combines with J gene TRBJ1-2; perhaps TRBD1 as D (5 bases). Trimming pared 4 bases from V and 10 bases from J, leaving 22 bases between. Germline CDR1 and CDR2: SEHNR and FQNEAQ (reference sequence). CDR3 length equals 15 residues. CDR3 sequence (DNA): TGTGCCAGCAGCTCACCTCTCCAGGGAAATAGAGTCTACACCTTC. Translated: CASSSPLQGNRVYTF.

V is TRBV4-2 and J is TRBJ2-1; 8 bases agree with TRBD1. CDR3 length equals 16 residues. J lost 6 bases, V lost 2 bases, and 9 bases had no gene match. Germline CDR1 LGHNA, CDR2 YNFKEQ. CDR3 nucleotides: TGTGCCAGCAGCCAAAACCCCTCACAGGGGGGCAATGAGCAGTTCTTC. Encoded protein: CASSQNPSQGGNEQFF.